The following is a T cell receptor (beta chain) sequence with its context. This entry belongs to a study of identical twins. TCRdb itself ran the 5' RACE reads through MiXCR, one entry per CDR3 protein. Here the sample spans roughly 770,000 distinct CDR3 sequences, about 20% being singletons. Germline V CDR1 and CDR2: SQVTM, ANQGSEA. The CDR3 runs 15 residues. With 7 bases clipped from V and 0 bases from J, the junction kept 6 bases outside the gene matches. A further study also used this sample, focusing on T cells expressing NK-cell markers. That study adds: Eight donors were sequenced, of whom seven were HCMV-seropositive, while the remaining one was HCMV-seronegative. HCMV specificity of expanded NKG2C+ T cell clones remained unclear.

The sequencing input was PBMCs. V and J are TRBV29-1 and TRBJ2-2; 9 bases are a match to TRBD2. This sequence was found in a woman under 30 in good health. For the CDR3, the DNA is TGCAGCGGAACTGGACTAGCGCCGAACACCGGGGAGCTGTTTTTT. It codes for CSGTGLAPNTGELFF.